This T cell receptor beta chain was captured in a study of spatial heterogeneity in lung cancer. For the study at large: A total of some 70 untreated early-stage non-small cell lung cancer patients served as donors. The study observed each unique TCR and UMI combination more than ten times on average in raw reads.

Every cDNA TCR molecule received its own unique molecular identifier. TCRdb re-called the 5' RACE reads with MiXCR, one entry per CDR3 protein. The data contain about 94,000 distinct CDR3 sequences, around 19% of them singletons. Trimming removed 5 bases from V and 11 bases from J; junction bases left unmatched: 13. Germline CDR1 is LGHNT and CDR2 is FRNRAP. CDR3 length equals 14 residues. Regarding time point: blood at routine non-recurrence follow-up after resection. The TCR originated in a male donor with early-stage non-small cell lung cancer. The specimen comprised PBMCs, sampled at follow-up. The genes are TRBV12-5 and TRBJ1-1, with 8 bases matching TRBD1. The CDR3 region is CASGPSGGPGVAFF. Here the CDR3 DNA reads TGTGCTAGTGGTCCCTCAGGGGGCCCGGGGGTTGCTTTCTTT.